One sample yielded the 12 T cell receptor beta chains listed below, sequenced in a study of T cell responses to AZD1222 COVID-19 vaccine. Assay used: immunoSEQ multiplex PCR; TCRdb lists only in-frame clones, some missing. Of around 100,000 clones listed, roughly 90% were seen once; the top ten hold under 20%. Sequenced here: peripheral blood, sampled on day 0 of AZD1222 vaccination. These receptor sequences come from an adult in good health.

Note on this clone: This CDR3 is missing its conserved last phenylalanine or tryptophan, likely due to a read error. This chain joins TRBV6-5 and TRBJ1-6; the D is unclear. The V gene's germline CDR1 is MNHEY and CDR2 SVGAGI. The V and J ends lost 8 bases and 7 bases respectively, with 9 bases between them. The CDR3 length is 12 residues. CDR3 in DNA: TGTGCCAGCGAAGGGAGGAATTCACCCCTCCACCTT. Protein: CASEGRNSPLHL.

This clone was seen just once. The V and J genes are TRBV7-2 and TRBJ2-3, with 7 bases identical to TRBD2. The CDR3 is 16 amino acids. V shed 2 bases and J 1 base; nucleotides not matched to a gene: 6. Germline lookup yields CDR1 SGHTA and CDR2 FQGNSA. The CDR3 region has the DNA TGTGCCAGCAGCTTATTTAGTGGGGGGGGCACAGATACGCAGTATTTT. Its protein is CASSLFSGGGTDTQYF.

Remarks on this clone: The conserved phenylalanine or tryptophan normally closing the CDR3 is absent here, so this likely arose from a read error. The chain is built from TRBV3-1 (or the pseudogene TRBV3-2) and TRBJ1-6; no definite D call. CDR3 length equals 14 residues. Trimming shortened V by 2 bases and J by 9 bases, and 11 bases separated the two germline ends. Germline V CDR1 and CDR2: LGHDT, YNNKEL (reference sequence). This chain's CDR3 is CASSQRGTGSPLHL. The CDR3 DNA reads TGTGCCAGCAGCCAACGGGGAACGGGTTCACCCCTCCACCTT.

This chain connects TRBV5-4 to TRBJ1-1; 8 positions agree with TRBD1. CDR1 SGHNT and CDR2 YYREEE come from the germline V gene (reference sequence). The CDR3 sequence is 14 residues long. V was clipped by 3 bases and J by 5 bases; unmatched bases: 6. The CDR3 DNA follows: TGTGCCAGCAGCTGGAGGACAGGGCGAACTGAAGCTTTCTTT. Translation gives CASSWRTGRTEAFF.

The rearrangement joins TRBV28 to TRBJ1-5, with a tentative D call TRBD1 (6 bases). The germline V gene encodes CDR1 MDHEN and CDR2 SYDVKM. V shed 3 bases and J shed 6 bases, with 15 bases lying between them. The CDR3 is 15 amino acids. The DNA of the CDR3 is TGTGCCAGCAGTTTTGTTGGGGAAGGGGGTCAGCCCCAGCATTTT. Translation gives CASSFVGEGGQPQHF. The variable domain in full, completed from reference TRBV28 and TRBJ1-5, reads DVKVTQSSRYLVKRTGEKVFLECVQDMDHENMFWYRQDPGLGLRLIYFSYDVKMKEKGDIPEGYSVSREKKERFSLILESASTNQTSMYLCASSFVGEGGQPQHFGDGTRLSIL.

The V call is TRBV6-5, the J call TRBJ2-5, with D perhaps given as TRBD1 or TRBD2 (5 bases each). Germline CDR1 reads MNHEY; CDR2 reads SVGAGI. The CDR3 spans 15 residues. The V gene lost 0 bases and the J gene lost 9 bases, with 17 bases spanning the gap. The chain's CDR3 is CASSYSGTPRGAQYF. For the CDR3, the DNA is TGTGCCAGCAGTTACTCGGGGACCCCGAGAGGGGCCCAGTACTTC.

This clone was seen only a few times. V gene TRBV5-6 combines with J gene TRBJ2-7; 7 positions match TRBD2. V lost 4 bases to trimming and J lost 6 bases; unmatched junction nucleotides: 4. Germline V CDR1 and CDR2: SGHDT, YYEEEE. The CDR3 runs 12 residues. CDR3 DNA: TGTGCCAGCAGCCCCTCGGGAGGCGAGCAGTACTTC. This encodes CASSPSGGEQYF. Drawing the rest from reference TRBV5-6 and TRBJ2-7, the complete variable domain is DAGVTQSPTHLIKTRGQQVTLRCSPKSGHDTVSWYQQALGQGPQFIFQYYEEEERQRGNFPDRFSGHQFPNYSSELNVNALLLGDSALYLCASSPSGGEQYFGPGTRLTVT.

The V call is TRBV14, the J call TRBJ1-3, with no clear D. CDR1 is SGHDN, CDR2 FVKESK, per germline. This CDR3 is 14 amino acids long. V was clipped by 2 bases and J by 0 bases, with 5 bases between them. The CDR3 coding sequence is TGTGCCAGCAGCCAACTCGACTCTGGAAACACCATATATTTT. Protein sequence: CASSQLDSGNTIYF.

This chain links TRBV6-6 with TRBJ1-5; no definite D call. The CDR3 is made up of 16 amino acids. Germline loops: CDR1 MNHNY, CDR2 SVGAGI (reference sequence). Deletions cut 0 bases from V and 0 bases from J, with 9 bases between. The CDR3 bases are TGTGCCAGCAGTTACTCGAAGCCGTATAGCAATCAGCCCCAGCATTTT. Protein product: CASSYSKPYSNQPQHF.

The V call is TRBV3-1 (or the pseudogene TRBV3-2), the J call TRBJ2-7; TRBD2 matches at 10 bases. Trimming at V came to 2 bases and at J to 4 bases, leaving 5 bases not matched to a gene. Germline lookup yields CDR1 LGHDT and CDR2 YNNKEL (reference sequence). The CDR3 sequence is 15 residues long. CDR3 nucleotide sequence: TGTGCCAGCAGCCAATTTAGCGGGGGGAGATACGAGCAGTACTTC. This translates into CASSQFSGGRYEQYF.

The chain couples TRBV12-3 or TRBV12-4 to TRBJ1-4; 8 bases line up with TRBD1. The V gene end was trimmed by 8 bases and the J gene end by 4 bases; junction bases not matched to a gene: 3. The CDR3 extends over 13 amino acids. As DNA, the CDR3 is TGTGCCAGCGGAGACAGGGGTAATGAAAAACTGTTTTTT. Translating gives CASGDRGNEKLFF.

The genes are TRBV19 and TRBJ2-7; 9 bases match TRBD1. Germline V gives CDR1 LNHDA, CDR2 SQIVND (reference sequence). With 10 bases clipped from V and 4 bases from J, the junction kept 8 bases outside the gene matches. The CDR3 loop spans 13 amino acids. The DNA of the CDR3 is TGTGCCACCCAGGGGACAGGGTGGTACGAGCAGTACTTC. This gives the protein CATQGTGWYEQYF.